This entry features one TCR beta chain sequence. This table comes from immunoSEQ multiplex PCR, and its TCRdb copy is limited to in-frame clones, with some not included. Found here are over 150,000 clones, around 80% of them singletons; the top ten hold around 11%. The source of the sample is a study of blood T cell repertoires in COVID-19. Study-wide background: Donors in the United States, Italy and Spain gave samples during acute or convalescent COVID-19. From T cells, B-cell-depleted T cells, or PBMCs came the material, which was cDNA or gDNA.

The CDR3 is 13 amino acids. V lost 0 bases and J lost 3, with 6 bases in between. Germline lookup yields CDR1 MGHRA and CDR2 YSYEKL. This chain connects TRBV4-1 to TRBJ2-7; D remains ambiguous. The sequence came from a woman between 45 and 65 years old with acute or convalescent COVID-19. The specimen was peripheral blood. The DNA of the CDR3 is TGCGCCAGCAGCCAAGAGGCAAGCTACGAGCAGTACTTC. Protein sequence: CASSQEASYEQYF.